A single sample is the source of the 9 T cell receptor beta chains below, sequenced in a study of blood T cells in healthy people across ages. Combining a sample-barcoded 5' primer with a J-beta primer mix, a second PCR ran for 7 to 11 cycles. TCRdb redid the calling of the 5' RACE reads with MiXCR, one entry per CDR3 protein. Altogether approximately 1,100,000 distinct CDR3 sequences are present, 40% to 50% being singletons, with the ten largest covering under 20%. Sequenced sample: blood. Source of these receptors: a woman aged 60-75 years in good health.

This clonotype occurred a few times. V is TRBV21-1 and J is TRBJ2-5; the listed D gene, TRBD1, was not tested against the DNA. The end of the DNA is better explained by TRBJ2-4, so the J call may be wrong. TRBV21-1 is termed a pseudogene. This CDR3 has 14 amino acids. The CDR3 protein is CAPKGSQDKNIQYF. The DNA for the CDR3 is TGTGCCCCTAAGGGGTCCCAGGACAAAAACATTCAGTACTTC.

The V call is TRBV7-9, the J call TRBJ2-5, with 10 nucleotides matching TRBD2. The CDR3 sequence is 11 residues long. The junction had 1 base not matched to a gene; V was cut back by 3 bases and J by 12 bases. Germline V lookup: CDR1 SEHNR, CDR2 FQNEAQ (reference sequence). The CDR3 DNA sequence: TGTGCCAGCAGCTTGCTAGCGGGGGAGTACTTC. Translated: CASSLLAGEYF. The variable domain in full, completed from reference TRBV7-9 and TRBJ2-5, reads DTGVSQNPRHKITKRGQNVTFRCDPISEHNRLYWYRQTLGQGPEFLTYFQNEAQLEKSRLLSDRFSAERPKGSFSTLEIQRTEQGDSAMYLCASSLLAGEYFGPGTRLLVL.

The genes are TRBV27 and TRBJ2-1; TRBD2 is a possible D gene (5 bases). CDR3 length: 16 residues. The germline V gene encodes CDR1 MNHEY and CDR2 SMNVEV (reference sequence). Trimming removed 1 base at V and 3 bases at J, with 13 bases between. The CDR3 protein is CASSLFYTSGYNEQFF. The CDR3 nucleotides read TGTGCCAGCAGTTTATTTTACACTAGTGGCTACAATGAGCAGTTCTTC.

V is TRBV15 and J is TRBJ1-1; unclear D gene. The CDR3 runs to 13 residues. V shed 0 bases and J shed 3 bases, with 5 bases lying between them. Germline CDR1 is LNHNV and CDR2 is YYDKDF (reference sequence). As DNA, the CDR3 is TGTGCCACCAGCAGAGATGGGGACACTGAAGCTTTCTTT. Translating it yields CATSRDGDTEAFF. Variable domain in full (rest from reference TRBV15 and TRBJ1-1): DAMVIQNPRYQVTQFGKPVTLSCSQTLNHNVMYWYQQKSSQAPKLLFHYYDKDFNNEADTPDNFQSRRPNTSFCFLDIRSPGLGDTAMYLCATSRDGDTEAFFGQGTRLTVV.

The J gene is TRBJ2-3, the V gene TRBV20-1; possible D gene TRBD2, 6 bases. The ends were cut back, 1 base at V and 1 base at J, with 18 bases in the middle. The germline CDR1 and CDR2 sequences are DFQATT and SNEGSKA (reference sequence). The CDR3 spans 17 residues. CDR3 protein: CSARAPPSRERTDTQYF. CDR3 sequence (DNA): TGCAGTGCTAGAGCCCCCCCCTCCCGGGAGCGCACAGATACGCAGTATTTT.

The V and J genes are TRBV6-6 and TRBJ2-7, with TRBD2 matching over 8 bases. V shed 6 bases and J 6 bases; nucleotides not matched to a gene: 7. The V gene's germline CDR1 is MNHNY and CDR2 SVGAGI (reference sequence). The CDR3 is made up of 13 amino acids. CDR3 DNA sequence: TGTGCCAGCAGCGAGACTAGCGAACTCGAGCAGTACTTC. It yields the protein CASSETSELEQYF.

This clonotype turned up a few times. This chain connects TRBV5-5 to TRBJ1-5; D unresolved. The germline V gene encodes CDR1 SGHKS and CDR2 YYEKEE (reference sequence). This CDR3 is built from 16 residues. Trimming cost V 0 bases and J 0 bases, with 10 bases left between them. In nucleotides, the CDR3 is TGTGCCAGCAGCTTGGTGTCAACTTATAGCAATCAGCCCCAGCATTTT. Encoded protein: CASSLVSTYSNQPQHF.

This clonotype turned up a few times. CDR3 in amino acids: CSARGLAGGMDEQFF. The CDR3 DNA reads TGCAGTGCTAGAGGGCTAGCGGGAGGAATGGATGAGCAGTTCTTC. The chain carries TRBV20-1 and TRBJ2-1; 11 nucleotides align to TRBD2. CDR1 is DFQATT and CDR2 is SNEGSKA in the germline V gene (reference sequence). Unmatched junction bases numbered 7, after V lost 1 base and J lost 8 bases. The CDR3 has 15 amino acids.

CDR3 nucleotide sequence: TGTGCCAGCAGTTTTTACAGGGTGGATGAGCAGTACTTC. Translated, it gives CASSFYRVDEQYF. The chain employs TRBV27 and TRBJ2-5, with D maybe TRBD1 (6 bases). With 3 bases removed from V and 11 bases from J, the gap between germline ends came to 16 bases. This CDR3 is built from 13 residues. In germline, CDR1 is MNHEY, CDR2 SMNVEV (reference sequence).